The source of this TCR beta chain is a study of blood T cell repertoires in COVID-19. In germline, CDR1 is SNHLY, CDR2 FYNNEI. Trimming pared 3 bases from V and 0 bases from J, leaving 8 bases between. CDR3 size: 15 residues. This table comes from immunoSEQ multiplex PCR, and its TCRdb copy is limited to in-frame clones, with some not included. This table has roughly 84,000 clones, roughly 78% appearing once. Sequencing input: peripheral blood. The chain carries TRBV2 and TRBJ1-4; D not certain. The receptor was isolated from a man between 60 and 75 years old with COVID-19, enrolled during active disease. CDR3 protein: CASSDGLPTNEKLFF. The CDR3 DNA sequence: TGTGCCAGCAGTGACGGGTTGCCAACTAATGAAAAACTGTTTTTT.